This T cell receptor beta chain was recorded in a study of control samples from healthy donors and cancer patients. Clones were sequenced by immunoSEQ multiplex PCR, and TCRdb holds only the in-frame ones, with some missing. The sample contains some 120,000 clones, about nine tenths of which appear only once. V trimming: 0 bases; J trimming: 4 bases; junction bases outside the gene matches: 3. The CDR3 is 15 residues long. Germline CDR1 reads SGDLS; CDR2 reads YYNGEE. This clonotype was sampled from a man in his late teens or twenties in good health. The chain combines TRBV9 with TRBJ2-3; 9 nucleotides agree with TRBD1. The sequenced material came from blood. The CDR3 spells CASSVGDRAADTQYF. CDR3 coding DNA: TGTGCCAGCAGCGTAGGGGACAGGGCGGCAGATACGCAGTATTTT.